This is a list of T cell receptor beta chains from one sample in a study of blood T cell repertoires in COVID-19. TCRdb keeps only in-frame clones here, not all; method: immunoSEQ multiplex PCR. The sample has roughly 65,000 clones; 75% to 85% are singletons. Material: peripheral blood. The receptors were gathered from a human donor in a cohort sampled during active COVID-19. CDR3s include the opening cysteine and the closing phenylalanine or tryptophan. D genes are given only for firm matches. Size is omitted from some rows. Given values are once, few, many or a class for expanded clones.

V,J,D,size,DNA,CDR3
TRBV20-1,TRBJ2-7,.,.,TGCAGTGCAGCGTCTAGCGAGCAGTACTTC,CSAASSEQYF
TRBV11-3,TRBJ1-6,.,once,TGTGCCAGCAGCTTGGGCCAGAGAAATTCACCCCTCCACTTT,CASSLGQRNSPLHF
TRBV30,TRBJ1-6,TRBD1,once,TGTGCCTGGAGTGTACAGGGGGCGGGTTCACCCCTCCACTTT,CAWSVQGAGSPLHF
TRBV19,TRBJ2-7,TRBD2,.,TGTGCCAGTAAAGAAAAGCGGGGACTAACCTACGAGCAGTACTTC,CASKEKRGLTYEQYF
TRBV6-5,TRBJ2-1,TRBD2,.,TGTGCCAGCAGCACTAGCGGGTCAGACAATGAGCAGTTCTTC,CASSTSGSDNEQFF
TRBV7-2,TRBJ2-7,.,.,TGTGCCAGCAGCTTAGCGGGGCCATACGAGCAGTACTTC,CASSLAGPYEQYF
TRBV6-1,TRBJ1-3,.,.,TGTGCCAGCAGTGACAGCTCTGGAAACACCATATATTTT,CASSDSSGNTIYF
TRBV10-3,TRBJ2-1,.,.,TGTGCCATCAGTGAGCCTACGGGCGGACGGAGGAATGAGCAGTTCTTC,CAISEPTGGRRNEQFF
TRBV3-1/TRBV3-2,TRBJ2-6,TRBD1,once,TGTGCCAGCAGCATTCTGACAGGGGGCGCTGGGGCCAACGTCCTGACTTTC,CASSILTGGAGANVLTF
TRBV11-2,TRBJ2-7,TRBD1,.,TGTGCCAGCAGCTTAGGGGGGACAGGGACCTACGAGCAGTACTTC,CASSLGGTGTYEQYF
TRBV3-1/TRBV3-2,TRBJ1-5,.,.,TGTGCCAGCAGCCAAGGAGGGATAGGTACCCAGCATTTT,CASSQGGIGTQHF